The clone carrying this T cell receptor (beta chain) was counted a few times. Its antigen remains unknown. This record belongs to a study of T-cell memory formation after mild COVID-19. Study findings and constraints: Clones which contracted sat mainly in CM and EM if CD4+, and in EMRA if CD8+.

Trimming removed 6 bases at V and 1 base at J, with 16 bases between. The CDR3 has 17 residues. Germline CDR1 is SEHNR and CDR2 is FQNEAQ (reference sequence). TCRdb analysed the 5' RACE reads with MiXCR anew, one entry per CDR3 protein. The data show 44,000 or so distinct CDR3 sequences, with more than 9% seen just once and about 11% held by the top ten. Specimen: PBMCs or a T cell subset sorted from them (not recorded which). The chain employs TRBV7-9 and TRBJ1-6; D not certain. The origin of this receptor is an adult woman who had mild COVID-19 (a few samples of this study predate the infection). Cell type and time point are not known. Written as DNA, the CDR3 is TGTGCCAGCAGTTCGGACCGAAAGACGTCCTATAATTCACCCCTCCACTTT. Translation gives CASSSDRKTSYNSPLHF.